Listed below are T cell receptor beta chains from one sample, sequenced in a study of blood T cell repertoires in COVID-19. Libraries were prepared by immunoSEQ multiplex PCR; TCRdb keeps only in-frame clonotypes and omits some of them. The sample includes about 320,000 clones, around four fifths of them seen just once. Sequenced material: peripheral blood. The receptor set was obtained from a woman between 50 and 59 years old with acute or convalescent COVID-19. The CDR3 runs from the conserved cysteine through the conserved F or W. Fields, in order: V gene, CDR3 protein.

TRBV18,CASSVSGRNTEAFF
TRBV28,CASSGRGSREQFF
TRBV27,CASSSVWGEKLFF
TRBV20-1,CSAREQGEAFF
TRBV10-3,CAITPGLAANEQFF
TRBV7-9,CASSKAGTSVDNEQFF
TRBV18,CASSPLDRENYGYTF
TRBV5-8,CASLAGAETQYF
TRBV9,CASSPSPGGWGGYTF
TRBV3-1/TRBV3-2,CASSHDGQGHLELFF
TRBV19,CATGLGHGNEKLFF
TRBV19,CASWAGSSGNTIYF
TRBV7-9,CASSKQTSTQYF
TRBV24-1,CATSDSQETQYF
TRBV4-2,CASSQDWQVGETQYF
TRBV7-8,CASSENRVRSATSQETQYF
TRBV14,CASSQEVFTGGREQYF
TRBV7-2,CASRPRAGEYNEQFF
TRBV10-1,CASSGEIADNYNEQFF
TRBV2,CASTGDTGELFF
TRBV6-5,CASSSNNSPLHF
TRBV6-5,CASSYGQGGKELFF
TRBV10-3,CAISTQGALDGYTF
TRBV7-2,CASSLARDRDRGYTF
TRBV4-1,CASSQEGKNQETQYF
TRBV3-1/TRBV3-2,CASKGQGIRELFF
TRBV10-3,CAIRARGNTEAFF
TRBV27,CASSFSGGQPQHF
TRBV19,CAAGGADGYTF
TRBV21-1,CASSKGGDRGTDTQYF
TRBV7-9,CASSLPTSGDYNEQFF
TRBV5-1,CASSFRDSYNSPLHF
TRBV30,CAWSSGGDTDTQYF
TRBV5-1,CASSFQGAGWYEQYF
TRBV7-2,CASSLDPQFNNEQFF
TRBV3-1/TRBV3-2,CASSQDLGSGAENEQFF
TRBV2,CASNNRGEETQYF
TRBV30,CAWGRDGYTF
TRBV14,CASSQLLLRSGRTDTQYF
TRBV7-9,CASSLGLEAFF
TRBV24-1,CATSDQGGQPQHF
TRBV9,CASSGAAGSPLHF